What follows are 15 T cell receptor beta chains derived from one specimen sequenced in a study of blood T cell repertoires in COVID-19. Assay: immunoSEQ multiplex PCR; the TCRdb copy retains only in-frame clones and omits some. The sample includes under 200,000 clones, 65% to 85% of them seen just once. The sequenced material came from peripheral blood. Receptors originate from a man in his 60s with active or convalescent COVID-19.

The V call is TRBV11-2, the J call TRBJ2-7; 9 nucleotides match TRBD2. Per the germline V gene, CDR1 is SGHAT and CDR2 is FQNNGV. V dropped 2 bases and J dropped 0; count of bases not matched to a gene: 8. This CDR3 is 17 amino acids long. DNA of the CDR3: TGTGCCAGCAGCTTACTACTAGCGGGCTACTTCTCCTACGAGCAGTACTTC. Encoded protein: CASSLLLAGYFSYEQYF.

The rearrangement uses TRBV15 and TRBJ2-7; D possibly corresponds to TRBD2 (6 bases). V shed 5 bases and J shed 0 bases, with 11 bases lying between them. CDR1 is LNHNV, CDR2 YYDKDF, per germline (reference sequence). The CDR3 totals 14 residues. The CDR3 region is CATSEGGYSYEQYF. DNA for the CDR3: TGTGCCACCAGCGAGGGAGGCTACTCCTACGAGCAGTACTTC.

V and J are TRBV15 and TRBJ2-6; D possibly corresponds to TRBD1 (5 bases). The CDR3 has 16 amino acids. V gave up 1 base and J gave up 0 bases, with 7 bases separating them. Germline assignment: CDR1 LNHNV and CDR2 YYDKDF (reference sequence). The CDR3 bases are TGTGCCACCAGCAGAGGACAGAACTCTGGGGCCAACGTCCTGACTTTC. Amino acid sequence: CATSRGQNSGANVLTF.

The genes are TRBV3-1 (or the pseudogene TRBV3-2) and TRBJ2-5; 9 nucleotides agree with TRBD2. The CDR3 spans 14 residues. Per germline, CDR1 LGHDT and CDR2 YNNKEL (reference sequence). V gave up 6 bases and J gave up 5 bases; unmatched junction bases: 7. DNA of the CDR3: TGTGCCAGCAGGCAGCGGGAGGTGGCGGAGACCCAGTACTTC. Encoded protein: CASRQREVAETQYF.

This clone occurred a few times. The CDR3 loop is CASSHDQRGLAGVSEQYF. The CDR3 DNA reads as TGCGCCAGCAGCCACGATCAGAGAGGACTAGCGGGAGTAAGCGAGCAGTACTTC. The V and J genes are TRBV4-1 and TRBJ2-7, with TRBD2 matching over 13 bases. CDR3 length: 18 amino acids. V shed 3 bases and J 6 bases; nucleotides not matched to a gene: 14. Germline assignment: CDR1 MGHRA and CDR2 YSYEKL.

The chain has TRBV28 and TRBJ2-1; 13 nucleotides line up with TRBD2. Germline V gene lookup returns CDR1 MDHEN and CDR2 SYDVKM. CDR3 length: 18 amino acids. The V gene end was trimmed by 1 base and the J gene end by 0 bases; junction bases not matched to a gene: 3. The CDR3, as DNA: TGTGCCAGCAGTTTATTAGGGACTAGCGGGGTCTCCTACAATGAGCAGTTCTTC. It encodes CASSLLGTSGVSYNEQFF.

The chain links TRBV18 to TRBJ1-5; D gene unclear. CDR3 length equals 13 residues. From germline, CDR1 is KGHSH and CDR2 LQKENI. V lost 3 bases and J 5 bases, leaving 8 bases between the germline ends. Here the CDR3 DNA reads TGTGCCAGCTCACCCGCCGGGGATCAGCCCCAGCATTTT. It translates to CASSPAGDQPQHF.

This chain uses TRBV5-6 with TRBJ1-1; D may be TRBD1 (6 bases). The CDR3 covers 14 residues. V was shortened by 4 bases and J by 1 base, with 11 bases between the two germline ends. Looked up from germline, CDR1 is SGHDT and CDR2 is YYEEEE. CDR3 loop: CASSPTGRNTEAFF. CDR3 sequence (DNA): TGTGCCAGCAGCCCGACAGGTAGGAACACTGAAGCTTTCTTT.

The gene calls are TRBV28 and TRBJ1-3; tentatively, D is TRBD1 (6 bases). The CDR3 is 14 amino acids. Germline V gene sequence: CDR1 MDHEN, CDR2 SYDVKM. V lost 7 bases and J 8 bases, leaving 18 bases between the germline ends. The CDR3 region is CASKQTGSGYTIYF. The CDR3 region has the DNA TGTGCCAGCAAACAGACAGGCTCGGGATACACCATATATTTT.

This sequence joins TRBV5-6 and TRBJ2-1; possibly TRBD1 for D (5 bases). The CDR3 loop spans 15 amino acids. Germline V lookup: CDR1 SGHDT, CDR2 YYEEEE. The V gene lost 7 bases and the J gene lost 9 bases, with 23 bases spanning the gap. The CDR3 sequence is CASSPQGPAGGEQFF. The CDR3 DNA sequence: TGTGCCAGCTCTCCCCAGGGCCCCGCTGGCGGTGAGCAGTTCTTC.

The sample holds a few counts of this clone. The chain couples TRBV7-3 to TRBJ2-3; D may be TRBD1 (5 bases). The CDR3 loop spans 14 amino acids. V lost 4 bases and J lost 0, with 8 bases in between. Per the germline V gene, CDR1 is SGHTA and CDR2 is FQGTGA. The CDR3 loop reads CASSSRVSTDTQYF. The CDR3 coding sequence is TGTGCCAGCAGCTCCAGGGTGAGCACAGATACGCAGTATTTT.

The V call is TRBV7-8, the J call TRBJ2-3; 7 nucleotides agree with TRBD2. The germline V gene has CDR1 SGHVS and CDR2 FQNEAQ. Trimming removed 5 bases from V and 5 bases from J; junction bases left unmatched: 10. This CDR3 region has 15 residues. The CDR3, as DNA: TGTGCCAGCAGCCGAGCAGCGGGGCTGATAGATACGCAGTATTTT. It codes for CASSRAAGLIDTQYF.

The genes are TRBV5-1 and TRBJ2-3, with 9 positions matching TRBD1. The junction had 10 bases not matched to a gene; V was cut back by 4 bases and J by 7 bases. This CDR3 contains 15 residues. Germline lookup yields CDR1 SGHRS and CDR2 YFSETQ. For the CDR3, the DNA is TGCGCCAGCAGCGGACCGGGACAGGGAATGTATACGCAGTATTTT. Amino acid sequence: CASSGPGQGMYTQYF.

V is TRBV9 and J is TRBJ2-7; 9 bases agree with TRBD1. Germline V lookup: CDR1 SGDLS, CDR2 YYNGEE. This CDR3 spans 16 amino acids. The V segment lost 3 bases and the J segment 6 bases; nucleotides outside the gene matches: 13. In DNA form, the CDR3 reads TGTGCCAGCAGCGCTCCCCCGAGGACAGGGGTAGCCGAGCAGTACTTC. This gives the protein CASSAPPRTGVAEQYF.

The chain uses TRBV4-2 and TRBJ1-1; 8 bases agree with TRBD1. After removal of 5 bases from V and 5 bases from J, the junction contained 10 bases not matched to a gene. Germline CDR1 LGHNA, CDR2 YNFKEQ. CDR3 length: 15 amino acids. The CDR3 nucleotides are TGTGCCAGCAGCGTACAAACAGGGGGATTAACTGAAGCTTTCTTT. It encodes CASSVQTGGLTEAFF.